This record covers a single TCR beta chain. Its antigen is not known. PCR was performed using 60 Vbeta and 13 Jbeta primers. Sequenced by immunoSEQ multiplex PCR; TCRdb stores in-frame clones only, minus some. Here the sample spans 150,000 to 200,000 clones, around 68% being singletons. The data were taken from a study of cytomegalovirus exposure and HLA in healthy donors. Turning to the study itself: Of roughly 400 genotyped donors, 81% grouped in the Caucasian-associated ancestry cluster.

Study-level points and caveats: A later analysis showed TCR association rates differing by HLA locus, peaking at DRB1 and lowest at HLA-C. CMV serostatus stood as the only immune exposure information on hand. Overall, approximately 180 TCR beta chains were annotated as cytomegalovirus-associated.

V was shortened by 7 bases and J by 3 bases, with 19 bases between the two germline ends. Germline V gives CDR1 LNHDA, CDR2 SQIVND (reference sequence). This CDR3 comprises 15 residues. Source material: PBMCs. The source of this sequence is a woman between 35 and 50 years old in good health and CMV-seropositive. The J gene is TRBJ2-7, the V gene TRBV19; D possibly corresponds to TRBD1 (5 bases). The DNA of the CDR3 is TGTGCCAGTAAAAATAGGGGCAGGGTTATCTACGAGCAGTACTTC. This sequence encodes CASKNRGRVIYEQYF.